This T cell receptor beta chain was identified in a study of T cell repertoires in cytomegalovirus infection. Study information: The study used recently identified HLA-C-restricted and well-studied HLA-B-restricted CMV epitopes. A matching HLA type, together with CMV infection, was signaled by public TCR beta signatures.

Findings of the study overall: The cumulative frequency of public TCR beta families identified carriers of CMV plus the relevant HLA. HLA-C-restricted CMV-specific TCR beta clonotypes were dominant in the ex vivo response.

Trimming cost V 5 bases and J 5 bases, with 18 bases left between them. CDR1 is MNHEY and CDR2 is SMNVEV in the germline V gene (reference sequence). CDR3 size: 15 residues. Concerning this clonotype: Its antigen remains unknown.

TCRdb analysed the reads with MiXCR anew, one entry per CDR3 protein. The sample gives about 770,000 distinct CDR3 sequences, just under 30% of which show up once; around 13% is in the top ten. This chain uses TRBV27 with TRBJ1-1, with D possibly TRBD1 on 5 matching bases. This receptor was taken from a human donor in good health (CMV status not recorded). Some clones in this sample may be carry-over from other donors' samples. The sample consisted of cultured CD8+ T cells from PBMCs, taken from culture after CMV antigen stimulation. CDR3 loop: CASSPRQISHTEAFF. In DNA form, the CDR3 reads TGTGCCAGCAGTCCGAGACAGATTAGCCATACTGAAGCTTTCTTT.